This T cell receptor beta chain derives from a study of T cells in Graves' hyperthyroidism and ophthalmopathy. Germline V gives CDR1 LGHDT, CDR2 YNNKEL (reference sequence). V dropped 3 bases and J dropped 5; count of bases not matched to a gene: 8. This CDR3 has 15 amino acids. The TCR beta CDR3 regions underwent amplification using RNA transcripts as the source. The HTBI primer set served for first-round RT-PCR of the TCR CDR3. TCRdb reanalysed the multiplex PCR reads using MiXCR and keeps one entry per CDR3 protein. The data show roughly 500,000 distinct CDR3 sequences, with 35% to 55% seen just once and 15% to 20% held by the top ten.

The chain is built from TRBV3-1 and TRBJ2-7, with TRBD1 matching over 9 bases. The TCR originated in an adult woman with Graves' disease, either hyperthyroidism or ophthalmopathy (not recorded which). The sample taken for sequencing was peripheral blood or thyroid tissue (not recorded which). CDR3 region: CASSQEDRGTNEQYF. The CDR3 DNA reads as TGTGCCAGCAGCCAGGAGGACAGGGGAACCAACGAGCAGTACTTC.